The clone carrying this T cell receptor beta chain was seen only a few times. This sample is drawn from a study of blood T cell repertoires in COVID-19. Study background: Specimens from acute and convalescent COVID-19 originated in the United States, Italy and Spain.

TCRdb's table, derived via immunoSEQ multiplex PCR, lists solely in-frame clones and lacks some. The table has around 130,000 clones, roughly 80% seen once. The CDR3 length is 13 residues. The J segment lost 11 bases and the V segment lost 1 base, leaving 7 bases of the junction unmatched. Germline CDR1 reads GTSNPN; CDR2 reads SVGIG (reference sequence). The TCR sequence derives from a man in his fifties with acute or convalescent COVID-19. Sequencing was carried out using peripheral blood. This chain uses TRBV30 with TRBJ1-1; TRBD1 matches 10 bases. CDR3 nucleotides: TGTGCCTGGAGTGGCGGGACAGGGGATATCGCTTTCTTT. Encoded protein: CAWSGGTGDIAFF.